A single T cell receptor beta chain is shown here with its context. Its target is not known. This sample is part of a study of T cell responses to AZD1222 COVID-19 vaccine. The protocol was immunoSEQ multiplex PCR, while the TCRdb copy is restricted to in-frame clones and leaves out a portion. Of some 150,000 clones in the sample, 80% to 90% were seen once. Study observations and caveats: Epitopes outside B.1.351 and B.1.1.7 mutated regions reportedly drew nearly half of spike TCRs. Samples come after the peak T cell response, not at day 14.

CDR3 length equals 13 residues. The V gene lost 6 bases and the J gene lost 4 bases, with 9 bases spanning the gap. Germline V CDR1 and CDR2: KGHDR, SFDVKD. This chain joins TRBV24-1 and TRBJ1-3; D possibly corresponds to TRBD1 (6 bases). This specimen was peripheral blood, taken 28 days after the second dose of the MenACWY control vaccine. This clonotype was obtained from an adult who received the MenACWY meningococcal vaccine as a control. This CDR3 reads CATSQGPGNTIYF. Here the CDR3 DNA reads TGTGCCACCAGTCAGGGGCCGGGAAACACCATATATTTT.